The text below deals with one TCR beta chain. The data belong to a study of blood T cell repertoires in COVID-19. Overall study: Samples taken during acute and convalescent COVID-19 were collected in the United States, Italy and Spain.

Original processing methods: Cell counts per sample came from amplifying reference gene primers. Here immunoSEQ multiplex PCR was the method, and the copy in TCRdb shows in-frame clones only, minus some. D and trimming come from the DNA, and the V and J calls and clone size come from that table. The table shows about 170,000 clones, with 84% occurring only once. CDR1 and CDR2 from the germline V gene are SGHRS and YFSETQ. The CDR3 loop spans 15 amino acids. V was shortened by 2 bases and J by 2 bases, with 13 bases between the two germline ends. The clonotype was recovered from a man in his 70s with active or convalescent COVID-19. The J gene is TRBJ2-5, the V gene TRBV5-1; weak D call: TRBD1 (5 bases). Sample: peripheral blood. The CDR3: CASSFVWGTQETQYF. The CDR3 DNA follows: TGCGCCAGCAGCTTCGTTTGGGGCACGCAAGAGACCCAGTACTTC.